This T cell receptor beta chain is from a study of Graves' ophthalmopathy and Graves' hyperthyroidism. Ten or more counts support this clonotype. The antigen is not known. RNA transcripts were the source from which TCR beta CDR3 regions were amplified. An opening RT-PCR round employed HTBI primers and preceded a second-round multiplex PCR. From the multiplex PCR reads, TCRdb called clonotypes with MiXCR, one entry per CDR3 protein. This sample yields around 600,000 distinct CDR3 sequences, of which approximately 39% are seen a single time; over 2.5% belongs to the top ten. Patients were left out if they had other autoimmune diseases, uncontrolled infections, pregnancy or lactation. Study results and caveats: For separating ophthalmopathy from stable hyperthyroidism, a 13-signature model gave 85% to 90% sensitivity and 80% to 84% specificity.

CDR1 is LNHDA and CDR2 is SQIVND in the germline V gene (reference sequence). CDR3 length: 14 amino acids. Trimming removed 5 bases from V and 5 bases from J, with 15 bases in between. This sequence originates from an adult man with Graves' ophthalmopathy. The specimen sequenced was peripheral blood. The gene calls are TRBV19 and TRBJ2-5; no clear D gene. The CDR3 DNA follows: TGTGCCAGTAGTTCTGGGTTGAAGTGGGAGACCCAGTACTTC. Translating gives CASSSGLKWETQYF. Supplemented by reference TRBV19 and TRBJ2-5, the full variable domain reads DGGITQSPKYLFRKEGQNVTLSCEQNLNHDAMYWYRQDPGQGLRLIYYSQIVNDFQKGDIAEGYSVSREKKESFPLTVTSAQKNPTAFYLCASSSGLKWETQYFGPGTRLLVL.